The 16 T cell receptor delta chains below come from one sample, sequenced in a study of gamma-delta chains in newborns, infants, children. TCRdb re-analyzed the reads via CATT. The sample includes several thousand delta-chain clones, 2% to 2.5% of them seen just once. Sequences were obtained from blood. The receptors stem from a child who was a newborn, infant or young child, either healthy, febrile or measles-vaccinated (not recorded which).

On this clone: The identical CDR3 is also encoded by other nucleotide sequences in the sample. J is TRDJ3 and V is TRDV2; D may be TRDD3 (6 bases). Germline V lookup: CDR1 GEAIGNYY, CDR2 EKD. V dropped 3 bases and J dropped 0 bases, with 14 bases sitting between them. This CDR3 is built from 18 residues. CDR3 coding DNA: TGTGCCTGTGACGCCACCGGGGGGAGCTCCTGGGACACCCGACAGATGTTTTTC. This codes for CACDATGGSSWDTRQMFF.

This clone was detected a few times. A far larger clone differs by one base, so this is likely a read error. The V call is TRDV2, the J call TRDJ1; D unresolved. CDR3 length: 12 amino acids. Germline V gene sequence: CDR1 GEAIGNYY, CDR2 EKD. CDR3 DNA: TGTGCCTGGCCAGAGGGAACCGCTAAACTCATCTTT. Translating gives CAWPEGTAKLIF.

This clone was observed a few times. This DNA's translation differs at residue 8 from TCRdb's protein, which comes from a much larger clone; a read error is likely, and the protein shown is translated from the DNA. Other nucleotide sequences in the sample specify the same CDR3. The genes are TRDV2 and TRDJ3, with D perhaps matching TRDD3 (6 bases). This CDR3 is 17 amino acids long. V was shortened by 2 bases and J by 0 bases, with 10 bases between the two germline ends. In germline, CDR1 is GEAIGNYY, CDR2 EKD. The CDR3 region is CACDSTGNSWDTRQMFF. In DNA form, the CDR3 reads TGTGCCTGTGACAGTACTGGGAACTCCTGGGACACCCGACAGATGTTTTTC.

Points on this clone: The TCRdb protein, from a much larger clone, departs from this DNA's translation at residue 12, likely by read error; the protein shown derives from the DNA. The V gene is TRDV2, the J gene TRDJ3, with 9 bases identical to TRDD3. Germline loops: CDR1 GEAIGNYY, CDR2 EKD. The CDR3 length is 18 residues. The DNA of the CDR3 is TGTGCCTGTGACATACTGGGGGAGAGCTCCTGGAACACCCGACAGATGTTTTTC. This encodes CACDILGESSWNTRQMFF.

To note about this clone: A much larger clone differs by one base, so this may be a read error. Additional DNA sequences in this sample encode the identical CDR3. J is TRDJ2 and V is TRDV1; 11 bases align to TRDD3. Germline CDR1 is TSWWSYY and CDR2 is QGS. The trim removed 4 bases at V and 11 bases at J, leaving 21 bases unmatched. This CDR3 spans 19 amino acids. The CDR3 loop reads CALGGAFQKYWGIRAQLFF. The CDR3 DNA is TGTGCTCTTGGGGGCGCTTTCCAAAAGTACTGGGGGATAAGAGCGCAACTCTTCTTT.

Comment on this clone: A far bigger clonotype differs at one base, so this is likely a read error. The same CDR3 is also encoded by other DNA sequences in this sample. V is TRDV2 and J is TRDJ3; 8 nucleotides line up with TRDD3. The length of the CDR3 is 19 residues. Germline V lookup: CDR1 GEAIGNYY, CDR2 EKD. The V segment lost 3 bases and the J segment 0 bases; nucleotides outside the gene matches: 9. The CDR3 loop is CACDQRTGGRSWDTRQMFF. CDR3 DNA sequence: TGTGCCTGTGACCAGCGTACTGGGGGCCGCTCCTGGGACACCCGACAGATGTTTTTC.

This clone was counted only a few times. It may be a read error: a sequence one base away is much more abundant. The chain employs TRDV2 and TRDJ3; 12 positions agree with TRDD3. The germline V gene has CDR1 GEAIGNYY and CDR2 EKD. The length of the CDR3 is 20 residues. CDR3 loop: CARDSVLGDTRIWDTRQMFF. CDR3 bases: TGTGCCCGTGACAGCGTACTGGGGGATACAAGGATCTGGGACACCCGACAGATGTTTTTC.

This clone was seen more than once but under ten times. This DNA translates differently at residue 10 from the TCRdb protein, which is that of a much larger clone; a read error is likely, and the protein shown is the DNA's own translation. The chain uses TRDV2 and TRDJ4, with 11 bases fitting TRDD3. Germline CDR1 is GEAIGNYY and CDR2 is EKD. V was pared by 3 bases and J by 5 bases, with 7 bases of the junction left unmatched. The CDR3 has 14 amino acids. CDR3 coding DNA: TGTGCCTGTGACCCTCTGGGGGATACAAGTCCCCTGATCTTT. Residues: CACDPLGDTSPLIF.

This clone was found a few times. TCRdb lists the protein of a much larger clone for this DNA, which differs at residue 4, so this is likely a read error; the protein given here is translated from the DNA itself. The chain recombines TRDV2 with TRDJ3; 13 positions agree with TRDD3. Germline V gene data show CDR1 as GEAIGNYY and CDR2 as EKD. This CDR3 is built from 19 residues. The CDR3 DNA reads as TGTGCCTGTGGCACCGTACTGGGGGATACGGACTGGGACACCCGACAGATGTTTTTC. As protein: CACGTVLGDTDWDTRQMFF.

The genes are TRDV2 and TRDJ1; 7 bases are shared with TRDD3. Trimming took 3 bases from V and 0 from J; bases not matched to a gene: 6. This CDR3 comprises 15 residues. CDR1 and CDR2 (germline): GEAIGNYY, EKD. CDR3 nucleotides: TGTGCCTGTGACTCACTGGGGACCCACACCGATAAACTCATCTTT. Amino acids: CACDSLGTHTDKLIF.

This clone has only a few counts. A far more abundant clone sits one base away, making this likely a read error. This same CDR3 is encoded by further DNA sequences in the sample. The CDR3 nucleotides read TGTGCCTGTGACGCGCTGAGCTCCTGGGACACTCGACAGATGTTTTTC. Amino acid sequence: CACDALSSWDTRQMFF. This chain uses TRDV2 with TRDJ3; a possible D gene is TRDD3 (5 bases). The CDR3 runs 16 residues. CDR1 GEAIGNYY and CDR2 EKD come from the germline V gene.

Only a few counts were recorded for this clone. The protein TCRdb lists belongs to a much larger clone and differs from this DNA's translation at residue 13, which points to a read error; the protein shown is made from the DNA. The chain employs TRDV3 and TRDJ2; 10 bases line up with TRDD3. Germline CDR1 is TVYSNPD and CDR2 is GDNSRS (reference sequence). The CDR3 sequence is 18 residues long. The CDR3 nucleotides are TGTGCCTCCGCGTACTGGGGGATCCACCCAGCTTTGTCAGCACAACTCTTCTTT. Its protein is CASAYWGIHPALSAQLFF.

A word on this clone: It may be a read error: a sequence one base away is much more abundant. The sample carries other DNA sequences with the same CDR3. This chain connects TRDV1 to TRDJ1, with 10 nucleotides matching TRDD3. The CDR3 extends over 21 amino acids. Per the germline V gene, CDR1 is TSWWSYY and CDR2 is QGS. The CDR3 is CALGELPNDVTGGSYTDKLIF. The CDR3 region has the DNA TGCGCTCTTGGGGAACTCCCCAACGACGTGACTGGGGGATCCTACACCGATAAACTCATCTTT.

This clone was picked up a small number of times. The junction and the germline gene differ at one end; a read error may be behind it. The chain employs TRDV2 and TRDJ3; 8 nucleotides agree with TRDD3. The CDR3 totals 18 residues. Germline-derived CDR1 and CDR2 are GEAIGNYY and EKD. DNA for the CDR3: TGTGCCTGTAACACGGGATACGGGAGCTCCTGGGGCACCCGACAGATGTTTTTC. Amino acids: CACNTGYGSSWGTRQMFF.

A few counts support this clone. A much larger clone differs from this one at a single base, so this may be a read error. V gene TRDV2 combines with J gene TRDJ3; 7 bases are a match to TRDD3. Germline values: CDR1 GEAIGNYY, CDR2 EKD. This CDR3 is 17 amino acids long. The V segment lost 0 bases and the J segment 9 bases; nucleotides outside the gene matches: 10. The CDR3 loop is CACDTVGIKGGTRQMFF. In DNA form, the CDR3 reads TGTGCCTGTGACACCGTGGGGATAAAGGGGGGCACCCGACAGATGTTTTTC.

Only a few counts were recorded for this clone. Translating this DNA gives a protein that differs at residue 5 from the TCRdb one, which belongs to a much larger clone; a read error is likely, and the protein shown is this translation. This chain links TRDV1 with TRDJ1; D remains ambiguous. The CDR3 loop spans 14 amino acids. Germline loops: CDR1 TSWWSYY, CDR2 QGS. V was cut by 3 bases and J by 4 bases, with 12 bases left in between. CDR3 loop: CALGDGGSHDKLIF. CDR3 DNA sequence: TGTGCTCTTGGGGATGGTGGATCCCACGATAAACTCATCTTT.